This TCR beta chain appears in the sequencing data of a study of cytomegalovirus exposure and HLA in healthy donors. Points from the study as a whole: In vitro experiments confirmed that a few CMV-associated chains were specific for CMV antigens. It is likely that the observed cluster of highly shared sequence variants was a sequencing artifact. When the data were analyzed later, several of the most significant clusters appeared to be linked to common viral pathogens.

With 8 bases removed from V and 8 bases from J, the gap between germline ends came to 10 bases. From germline, CDR1 is MNHEY and CDR2 SVGAGI. The length of the CDR3 is 11 residues. Primers for the PCR totalled 60 Vbeta and 13 Jbeta. Profiling relied on immunoSEQ multiplex PCR, and the TCRdb table lists in-frame clones only, not all of them. The repertoire holds around 200,000 clones, with around 83% as singletons. About this clone itself: Its specificity is not known.

The V call is TRBV6-5, the J call TRBJ1-5; no clear D gene. The TCR sequence derives from a woman in her forties or fifties in good health and CMV-seropositive. The sequenced sample was PBMCs. In nucleotides, the CDR3 is TGTGCCAGCCCTAAGGCGGAGCCCCAGCATTTT. Translation gives CASPKAEPQHF.